This T cell receptor beta chain appears in the sequencing data of a study of cytomegalovirus exposure and HLA in healthy donors. Use of 60 Vbeta and 13 Jbeta primers characterized the PCR. The table came from immunoSEQ multiplex PCR; TCRdb's copy has only in-frame clones and leaves some out. The sample has under 150,000 clones; 70% to 75% are singletons. This clone was seen a single time. Its antigen is not known. The CDR3 runs 19 residues. Trimming removed 5 bases from V and 1 base from J; junction bases left unmatched: 12. CDR1 and CDR2 (germline): SGHVS, FQNEAQ. General study findings and limits: The study had only CMV serostatus as immune exposure information. It was reported in a later analysis that an Asian-associated ancestry cluster showed fewer N-insertions than the 666-donor mean.

This chain joins TRBV7-8 and TRBJ2-3; 13 nucleotides match TRBD2. This clonotype was sampled from a human donor in good health. The sample taken for sequencing was PBMCs. The CDR3, as DNA: TGTGCCAGCAGCCCCCGATTTGGACTAGCGGGAGTAGGCACAGATACGCAGTATTTT. Its translation is CASSPRFGLAGVGTDTQYF.